Listed below are T cell receptor beta chains from one sample, sequenced in a study of blood T cell repertoires in COVID-19. Repertoires were generated with immunoSEQ multiplex PCR, while TCRdb's copy carries only in-frame clones and drops some. The sample records around 85,000 clones, 90% being singletons. The sample consisted of peripheral blood. Receptors originate from a woman older than 75 with active or convalescent COVID-19. Each CDR3 is given with its conserved first and last residue.

>TRBV6-4
CASSVAGGRADTQYF
>TRBV15
CATSTLGGAGQPQHF
>TRBV19
CASSMVETGGDQPQHF
>TRBV20-1
CSASARVSGYTF
>TRBV9
CASSVGTVGYGYTF
>TRBV15
CATSRYPLDRVSYEQYF
>TRBV7-9
CASSYTNSPLHF
>TRBV3-1/TRBV3-2
CASSPRLNEQYF
>TRBV4-1
CASSLQDRSSTDTQYF
>TRBV7-2
CASSLGGGSLDEQFF
>TRBV7-2
CASSPPGGAGVKEQFF
>TRBV24-1
CATSPGHNSGANVLTF
>TRBV6-5
CASRGQGAGNYGYTF
>TRBV6-5
CASSFRSNGLNEKLFF
>TRBV2
CASRYSTGPNSPLHF
>TRBV12-5
CASGLATRSPGTGELFF
>TRBV19
CASSIGGNEKLFF